The 9 T cell receptor beta chains below were found in one sample sequenced in a study of T cells after yellow fever vaccination. TCRdb re-called the 5' RACE reads with MiXCR, one entry per CDR3 protein. The sample lists hundreds of thousands of distinct CDR3 sequences, 20% to 25% occurring once. The material was PBMCs, obtained approximately 20 days after the first yellow fever vaccination. These receptors came from a man aged 18 to 29 who received the YFV17D yellow fever vaccine.

This chain connects TRBV7-8 to TRBJ1-1; D unclear. This CDR3 has 16 amino acids. Germline V CDR1 and CDR2: SGHVS, FQNEAQ. With 6 bases removed from V and 1 base from J, the gap between germline ends came to 18 bases. CDR3 sequence reads: CASSWGHSQGNTEAFF. DNA for the CDR3: TGTGCCAGCAGTTGGGGTCACTCCCAAGGGAACACTGAAGCTTTCTTT.

The chain carries TRBV20-1 and TRBJ2-1, with 7 bases matching TRBD2. V shed 3 bases, J shed 5 bases, and the junction held 4 bases outside the gene matches. Germline-derived CDR1 and CDR2 are DFQATT and SNEGSKA (reference sequence). The CDR3 loop spans 13 amino acids. The CDR3: CSARGGRHNEQFF. The CDR3 DNA follows: TGCAGTGCTAGGGGCGGGAGACACAATGAGCAGTTCTTC.

The rearrangement links TRBV12-3 or TRBV12-4 to TRBJ2-7; D possibly uses TRBD1 or TRBD2 (6 bases each). V shed 5 bases and J shed 6 bases, with 14 bases lying between them. CDR3 length: 13 amino acids. The CDR3 loop reads CASSMYGGSEQYF. In nucleotides, the CDR3 is TGTGCCAGCAGTATGTACGGGGGCAGCGAGCAGTACTTC.

The CDR3 DNA reads TGTGCCAGCAGCTTAGATGGAAGGGGAGTCGATGAGCAGTTCTTC. Amino acid sequence: CASSLDGRGVDEQFF. This chain links TRBV11-2 with TRBJ2-1; D may match TRBD1 or TRBD2 (5 bases each). Trimming removed 0 bases from V and 8 bases from J, with 14 bases in between. This CDR3 is built from 15 residues. Germline V gives CDR1 SGHAT, CDR2 FQNNGV.

This clonotype was observed many times. V usage is TRBV5-1 and J usage is TRBJ2-7, with TRBD1 identical over 7 bases. Losses at the gene ends were 4 bases for V and 6 bases for J; bases not matched to a gene: 13. CDR3 size: 15 residues. Per the germline V gene, CDR1 is SGHRS and CDR2 is YFSETQ. In DNA, the CDR3 is TGCGCCAGCAGCGCCCACTTGGGACAGTCCGGCGAGCAGTACTTC. Its protein is CASSAHLGQSGEQYF.

There are a few counts of this clonotype. This chain connects TRBV5-4 to TRBJ1-2; 7 bases line up with TRBD1. There are 16 residues in the CDR3. The germline V gene encodes CDR1 SGHNT and CDR2 YYREEE (reference sequence). V shed 4 bases, J shed 1 base, and the junction held 10 bases outside the gene matches. The CDR3 DNA sequence: TGTGCCAGCAGCGCGTCGGGACAGACTTATAACTATGGCTACACCTTC. Protein: CASSASGQTYNYGYTF.

The rearrangement links TRBV24-1 to TRBJ1-1; no clear D gene. The CDR3 spans 16 residues. The ends were cut back, 7 bases at V and 1 base at J, with 18 bases in the middle. In germline, CDR1 is KGHDR, CDR2 SFDVKD. The CDR3 bases are TGTGCCACCAGAGTTTTGGGAAAAGTGGGGAACACTGAAGCTTTCTTT. Amino acids: CATRVLGKVGNTEAFF.

This sequence joins TRBV5-1 and TRBJ2-7; D might be TRBD1 (6 bases). Germline lookup yields CDR1 SGHRS and CDR2 YFSETQ. The CDR3 has 14 residues. Trimming took off 2 bases at V and 7 bases at J, with 16 bases between the two ends. The CDR3 DNA follows: TGCGCCAGCAGCTTCCCGGACAGATTACGGGAGCAGTACGTC. Its protein is CASSFPDRLREQYV.

The gene calls are TRBV18 and TRBJ2-6; possible D gene TRBD1, 6 bases. V lost 3 bases and J lost 1, with 13 bases in between. The germline V gene encodes CDR1 KGHSH and CDR2 LQKENI. The CDR3 runs to 17 residues. The CDR3 DNA sequence: TGTGCCAGCTCACCTCTACAGGGTTTATCTGGGGCCAACGTCCTGACTTTC. Protein: CASSPLQGLSGANVLTF.